The table lists the clone carrying this T cell receptor beta chain with a few counts. Molecular barcoding with unique molecular identifiers was used for the TCRbeta library. TCRdb fed the PCR reads into MiXCR, producing one record per CDR3 protein. The sample consists of hundreds of thousands of distinct CDR3 sequences, 10% to 15% of them appearing once. This CDR3 region has 14 residues. With 5 bases removed from V and 6 bases from J, the gap between germline ends came to 15 bases. The sample comes from a study of T-cell reconstitution after alpha-beta-depleted transplantation in children. The clonotype was recovered from a male patient between 5 and 17 years old who had a stem cell transplant for acute myeloid leukemia, so the T cells may come from the graft donor. The rearrangement joins TRBV12-3 or TRBV12-4 to TRBJ2-3; weak D call: TRBD1 (5 bases). Sequencing used PBMCs, mostly from graft donor cells, obtained 360 days after TCRalphabeta/CD19-depleted stem cell transplant. DNA for the CDR3: TGTGCCAGCAGTCCCCCCAGCAGGGCTGATACGCAGTATTTT. Protein product: CASSPPSRADTQYF.